The 3 T cell receptor beta chains in this list originate from one sample, sequenced in a study of response to subunit inactivated influenza vaccine. One entry per CDR3 protein results from TCRdb running MiXCR on the RT-PCR reads. In the table there are roughly 760,000 distinct CDR3 sequences, around 21% of which are singletons. Sequences were derived from PBMCs from blood, sampled more than 4 days after vaccination. The receptors originated from a man aged 45-65 years who received an inactivated influenza vaccine.

This clonotype came up a few times. The chain is built from TRBV12-3 or TRBV12-4 and TRBJ1-2; the D gene is possibly TRBD1 (5 bases). With 6 bases removed from V and 8 bases from J, the gap between germline ends came to 13 bases. The CDR3 covers 12 residues. CDR3 coding DNA: TGTGCCAGCAGAGTTCAGGGAGAAGGCTACACCTTC. Translating gives CASRVQGEGYTF.

On this clonotype itself: One base away lies a much larger clone, so this may be a sequencing read error. V and J are TRBV5-1 and TRBJ2-2, with D perhaps TRBD2 (6 bases). The V gene lost 3 bases and the J gene lost 6 bases, with 18 bases spanning the gap. Germline V gene data show CDR1 as SGHRS and CDR2 as YFSETQ. CDR3 size: 16 residues. DNA for the CDR3: TGCGCCAGCAGCTCCGCAGCGGGCGAAGCGGCCGGGGAGCTGTTTTTT. Residues: CASSSAAGEAAGELFF.

V is TRBV20-1 and J is TRBJ2-5; 8 bases line up with TRBD2. The CDR3 is 16 amino acids. The ends lost 3 bases at V and 0 bases at J; junction bases unmatched: 9. The germline V gene encodes CDR1 DFQATT and CDR2 SNEGSKA (reference sequence). The CDR3 protein is CSARGRVAGNQETQYF. CDR3 nucleotides: TGCAGTGCTAGGGGGAGGGTAGCGGGGAACCAAGAGACCCAGTACTTC.